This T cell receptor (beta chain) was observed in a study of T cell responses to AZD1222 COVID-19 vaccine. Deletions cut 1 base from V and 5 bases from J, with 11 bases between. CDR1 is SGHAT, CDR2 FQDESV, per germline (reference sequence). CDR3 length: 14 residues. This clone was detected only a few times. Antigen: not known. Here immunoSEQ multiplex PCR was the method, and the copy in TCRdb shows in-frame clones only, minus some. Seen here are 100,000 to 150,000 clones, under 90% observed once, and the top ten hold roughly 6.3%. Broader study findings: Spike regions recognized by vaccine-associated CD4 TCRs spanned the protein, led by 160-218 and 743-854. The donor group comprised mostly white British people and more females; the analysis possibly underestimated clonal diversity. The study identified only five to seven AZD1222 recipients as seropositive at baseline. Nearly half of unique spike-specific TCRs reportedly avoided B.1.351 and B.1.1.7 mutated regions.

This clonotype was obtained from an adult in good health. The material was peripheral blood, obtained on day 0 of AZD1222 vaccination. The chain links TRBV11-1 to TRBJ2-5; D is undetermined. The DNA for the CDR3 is TGTGCCAGCAGCTTAGGACCCCATCAGGAGACCCAGTACTTC. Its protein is CASSLGPHQETQYF.